This TCR beta chain was recorded in a study of blood T cells in healthy people across ages. Findings of the study overall: Older individuals had lower TCR beta diversity per million T cells (the decline was roughly linear). TCR beta diversity correlated strongly with naive T cell percentage. Since the PBMCs were unsorted, naive and antigen-experienced cells could not be conclusively compared.

Primers used in a second PCR of roughly 6 to 12 cycles were a sample-barcoded 5' primer and a J-beta primer mix. TCRdb re-called the 5' RACE reads through MiXCR, storing one row per CDR3 protein. This table holds about 970,000 distinct CDR3 sequences, roughly 50% found once. This CDR3 is 12 amino acids long. The V and J ends lost 5 bases and 10 bases respectively, with 15 bases between them. CDR1 is DFQATT and CDR2 is SNEGSKA in the germline V gene (reference sequence). A minimum of 5.5 micrograms of total RNA was extracted per sample. About this clonotype: The antigen remains unidentified.

The sequenced sample was blood. The source of this sequence is a woman aged 60-70 years in good health. This sequence joins TRBV20-1 and TRBJ2-1; the D gene is possibly TRBD2 (5 bases). The CDR3 reads CSAPGGGGEQFF. The CDR3 coding sequence is TGCAGTGCTCCCGGAGGCGGCGGAGAGCAGTTCTTC.